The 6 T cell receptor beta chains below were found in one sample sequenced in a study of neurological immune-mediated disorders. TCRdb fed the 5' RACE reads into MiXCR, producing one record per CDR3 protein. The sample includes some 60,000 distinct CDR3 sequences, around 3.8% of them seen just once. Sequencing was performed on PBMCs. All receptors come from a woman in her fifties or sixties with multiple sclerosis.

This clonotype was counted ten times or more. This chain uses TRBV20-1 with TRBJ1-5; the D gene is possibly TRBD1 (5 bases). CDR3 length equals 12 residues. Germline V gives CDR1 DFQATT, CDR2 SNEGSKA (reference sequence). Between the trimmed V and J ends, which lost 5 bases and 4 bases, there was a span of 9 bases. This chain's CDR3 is CSARGLNQPQHF. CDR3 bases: TGCAGTGCTCGGGGACTGAATCAGCCCCAGCATTTT.

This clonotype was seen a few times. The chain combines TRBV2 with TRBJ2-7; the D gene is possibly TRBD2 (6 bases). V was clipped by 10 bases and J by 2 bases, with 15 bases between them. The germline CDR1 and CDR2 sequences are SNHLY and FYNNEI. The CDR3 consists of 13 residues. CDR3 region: CATCKGTAYEQYF. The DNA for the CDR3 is TGTGCCACCTGCAAGGGGACTGCCTACGAGCAGTACTTC.

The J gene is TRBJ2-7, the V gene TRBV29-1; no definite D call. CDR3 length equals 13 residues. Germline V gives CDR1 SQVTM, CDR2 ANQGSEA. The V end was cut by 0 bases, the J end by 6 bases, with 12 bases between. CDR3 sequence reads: CSVEDLGSGEQYF. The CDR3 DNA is TGCAGCGTTGAAGATTTAGGGTCTGGCGAGCAGTACTTC.

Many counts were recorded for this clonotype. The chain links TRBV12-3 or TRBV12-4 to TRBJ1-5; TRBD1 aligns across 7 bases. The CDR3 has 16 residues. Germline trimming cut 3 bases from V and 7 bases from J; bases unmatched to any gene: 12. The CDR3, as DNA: TGTGCCAGCAGTTTTGGGGCGAACAGGGGCGGGCAGCCCCAGCATTTT. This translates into CASSFGANRGGQPQHF.

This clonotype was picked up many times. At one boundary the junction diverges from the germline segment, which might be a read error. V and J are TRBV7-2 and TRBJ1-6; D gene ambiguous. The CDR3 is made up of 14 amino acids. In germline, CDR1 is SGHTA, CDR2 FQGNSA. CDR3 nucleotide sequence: TGTGCCAGCAGCTTGAGGACGGGAAATTCACCCCTCAACTTT. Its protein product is CASSLRTGNSPLNF.

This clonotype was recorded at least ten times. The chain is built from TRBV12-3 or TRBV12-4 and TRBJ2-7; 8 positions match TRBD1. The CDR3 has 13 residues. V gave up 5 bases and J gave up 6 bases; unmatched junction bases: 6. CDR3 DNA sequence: TGTGCCAGCAGTCCTTACACAGGGGGCGAGCAGTACTTC. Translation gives CASSPYTGGEQYF.